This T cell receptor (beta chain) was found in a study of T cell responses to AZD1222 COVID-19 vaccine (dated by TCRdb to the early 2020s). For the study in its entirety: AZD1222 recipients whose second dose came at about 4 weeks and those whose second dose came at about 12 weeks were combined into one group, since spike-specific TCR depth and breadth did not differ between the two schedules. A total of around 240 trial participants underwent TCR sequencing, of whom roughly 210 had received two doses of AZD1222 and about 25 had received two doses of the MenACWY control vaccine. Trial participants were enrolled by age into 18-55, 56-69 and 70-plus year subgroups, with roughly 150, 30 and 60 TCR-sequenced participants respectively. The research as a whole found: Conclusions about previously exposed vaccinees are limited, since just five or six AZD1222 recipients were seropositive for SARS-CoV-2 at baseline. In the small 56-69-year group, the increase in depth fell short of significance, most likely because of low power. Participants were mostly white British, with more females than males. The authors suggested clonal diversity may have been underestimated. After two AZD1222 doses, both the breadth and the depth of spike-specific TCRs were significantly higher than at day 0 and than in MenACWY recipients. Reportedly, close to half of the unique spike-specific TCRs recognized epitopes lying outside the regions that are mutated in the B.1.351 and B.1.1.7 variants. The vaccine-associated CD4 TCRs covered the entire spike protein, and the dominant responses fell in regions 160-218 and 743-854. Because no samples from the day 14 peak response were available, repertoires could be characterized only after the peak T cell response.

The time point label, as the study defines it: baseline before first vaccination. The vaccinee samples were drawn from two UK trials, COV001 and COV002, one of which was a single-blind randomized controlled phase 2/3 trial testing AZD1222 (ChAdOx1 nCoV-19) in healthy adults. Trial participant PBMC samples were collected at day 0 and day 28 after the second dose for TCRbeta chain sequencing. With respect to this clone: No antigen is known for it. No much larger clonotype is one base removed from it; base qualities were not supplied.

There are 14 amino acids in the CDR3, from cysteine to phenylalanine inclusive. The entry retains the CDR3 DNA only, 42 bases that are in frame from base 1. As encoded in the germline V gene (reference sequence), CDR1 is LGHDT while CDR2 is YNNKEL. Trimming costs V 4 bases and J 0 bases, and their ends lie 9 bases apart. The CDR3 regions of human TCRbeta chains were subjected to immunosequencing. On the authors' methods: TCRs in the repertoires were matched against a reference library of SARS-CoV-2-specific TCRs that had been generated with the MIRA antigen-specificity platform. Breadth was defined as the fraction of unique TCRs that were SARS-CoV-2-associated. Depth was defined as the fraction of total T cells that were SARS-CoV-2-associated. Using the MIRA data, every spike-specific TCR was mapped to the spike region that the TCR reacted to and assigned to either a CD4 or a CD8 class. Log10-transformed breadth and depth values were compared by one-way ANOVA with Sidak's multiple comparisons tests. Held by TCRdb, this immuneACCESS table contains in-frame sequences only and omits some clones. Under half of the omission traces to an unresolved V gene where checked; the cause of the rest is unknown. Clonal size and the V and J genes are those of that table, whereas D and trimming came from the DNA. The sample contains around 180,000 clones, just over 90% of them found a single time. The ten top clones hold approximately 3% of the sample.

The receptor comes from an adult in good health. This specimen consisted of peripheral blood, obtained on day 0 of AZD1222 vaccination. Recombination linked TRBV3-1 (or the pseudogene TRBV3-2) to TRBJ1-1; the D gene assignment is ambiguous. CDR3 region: CASSPHPMNTEAFF. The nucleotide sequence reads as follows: TGTGCCAGCAGCCCCCATCCCATGAACACTGAAGCTTTCTTT.